The next 25 T cell receptor beta chains were all read from a single sample in a study of T cell responses to AZD1222 COVID-19 vaccine. Produced via immunoSEQ multiplex PCR; TCRdb's table is partial and in-frame only. The sample holds 85,000 to 100,000 clones; 85% to 90% are singletons and the top ten take just under 5%. The sequencing here drew on peripheral blood, taken 28 days after the second AZD1222 dose. These receptors were collected from an adult who received the AZD1222 COVID-19 vaccine.

The sample holds a few counts of this clone. V is TRBV11-1 and J is TRBJ1-2; 7 bases are a match to TRBD1. The length of the CDR3 is 13 residues. After removal of 5 bases from V and 3 bases from J, the junction contained 3 bases not matched to a gene. CDR1 and CDR2 (germline): SGHAT, FQDESV (reference sequence). CDR3 loop: CASSRQGYYGYTF. The CDR3 DNA reads as TGTGCCAGCAGCCGACAGGGTTACTATGGCTACACCTTC.

This chain uses TRBV7-9 with TRBJ1-1; D is undetermined. Between the trimmed V and J ends, which lost 3 bases and 4 bases, there was a span of 6 bases. Germline CDR1 and CDR2: SEHNR and FQNEAQ (reference sequence). The CDR3 runs to 12 residues. CDR3 DNA: TGTGCCAGCAGCTTTAGGCCCACTGAAGCTTTCTTT. Its protein product is CASSFRPTEAFF.

This chain joins TRBV2 and TRBJ2-1, with D possibly TRBD2 on 5 matching bases. Germline V gene data show CDR1 as SNHLY and CDR2 as FYNNEI. V gave up 3 bases and J gave up 8 bases, with 11 bases separating them. The CDR3 consists of 13 residues. The CDR3: CASSDTSWDEQFF. CDR3 in DNA: TGTGCCAGCAGTGACACTAGTTGGGATGAGCAGTTCTTC.

The chain combines TRBV11-2 with TRBJ2-4; maybe TRBD2 (5 bases). Germline V gene lookup returns CDR1 SGHAT and CDR2 FQNNGV. This CDR3 region has 14 residues. V dropped 1 base and J dropped 7 bases, with 11 bases sitting between them. CDR3 in DNA: TGTGCCAGCAGCTTAGGCGTTGGCGGGAACATTCAGTACTTC. Translating gives CASSLGVGGNIQYF.

The rearrangement uses TRBV6-5 and TRBJ2-7; either TRBD1 or TRBD2 may fit D (5 bases each). The germline CDR1 and CDR2 sequences are MNHEY and SVGAGI. V lost 2 bases to trimming and J lost 4 bases, with 15 bases between them. The CDR3 has 15 amino acids. This chain's CDR3 is CASSYARGSVYEQYF. Here the CDR3 DNA reads TGTGCCAGCAGTTACGCGAGGGGTTCCGTATACGAGCAGTACTTC.

The CDR3 region is CASRRQGPGYTF. DNA for the CDR3: TGTGCCAGCAGACGACAGGGCCCCGGCTACACCTTC. V is TRBV6-5 and J is TRBJ1-2; 7 bases align to TRBD1. Looked up from germline, CDR1 is MNHEY and CDR2 is SVGAGI. V was clipped by 6 bases and J by 8 bases; unmatched bases: 6. CDR3 length equals 12 residues.

In this sample, this clone turned up a few times. CDR3 protein: CASIGTGWYQPQHF. DNA of the CDR3: TGTGCCAGTATCGGGACAGGGTGGTATCAGCCCCAGCATTTT. The V and J genes are TRBV19 and TRBJ1-5, with 9 nucleotides matching TRBD1. Per the germline V gene, CDR1 is LNHDA and CDR2 is SQIVND (reference sequence). V dropped 7 bases and J dropped 5; count of bases not matched to a gene: 6. The CDR3 totals 14 residues.

The chain uses TRBV18 and TRBJ1-5, with D possibly matching TRBD1 (5 bases). The CDR3 is 15 residues long. V was trimmed by 3 bases and J by 2 bases, leaving 11 bases between them. Germline CDR1 KGHSH, CDR2 LQKENI. The CDR3: CASSPGGRGNQPQHF. The CDR3 DNA is TGTGCCAGCTCACCGGGGGGTAGGGGCAATCAGCCCCAGCATTTT.

This sequence joins TRBV6-1 and TRBJ1-5; weak D call: TRBD1 (5 bases). Germline CDR1 and CDR2: MNHNS and SASEGT. Deletions cut 4 bases from V and 0 bases from J, with 13 bases between. The CDR3 contains 16 residues. The CDR3 protein is CASSARDGYSNQPQHF. In nucleotides, the CDR3 is TGTGCCAGCAGTGCTCGGGACGGTTATAGCAATCAGCCCCAGCATTTT.

The chain combines TRBV7-3 with TRBJ2-3; D not certain. Germline V gene sequence: CDR1 SGHTA, CDR2 FQGTGA. This CDR3 is built from 14 residues. V was shortened by 5 bases and J by 4 bases, with 13 bases between the two germline ends. The CDR3 region has the DNA TGTGCCAGCAGCCCCGGGTCCGCCTCAGATACGCAGTATTTT. Protein: CASSPGSASDTQYF. The entire variable domain, with the rest obtained from reference TRBV7-3 and TRBJ2-3, is as follows: GAGVSQTPSNKVTEKGKYVELRCDPISGHTALYWYRQSLGQGPEFLIYFQGTGAADDSGLPNDRFFAVRPEGSVSTLKIQRTERGDSAVYLCASSPGSASDTQYFGPGTRLTVL.

The rearrangement joins TRBV5-1 to TRBJ1-2; D remains unclear. Germline V lookup: CDR1 SGHRS, CDR2 YFSETQ. The CDR3 runs to 13 residues. Trimming left V 0 bases short and J 3 bases short, with 6 bases between. CDR3 region: CASSLVTDYGYTF. CDR3 coding DNA: TGCGCCAGCAGCTTGGTAACAGACTATGGCTACACCTTC. Filled out from reference TRBV5-1 and TRBJ1-2, the complete variable domain reads KAGVTQTPRYLIKTRGQQVTLSCSPISGHRSVSWYQQTPGQGLQFLFEYFSETQRNKGNFPGRFSGRQFSNSRSEMNVSTLELGDSALYLCASSLVTDYGYTFGSGTRLTVV.

The chain joins TRBV6-1 to TRBJ2-1; weak D call: TRBD1 (5 bases). The CDR3 length is 15 residues. Trimming removed 3 bases from V and 0 bases from J, with 9 bases in between. Germline CDR1 and CDR2: MNHNS and SASEGT. The CDR3, as DNA: TGTGCCAGCAGTGAGAACAGGTTCTCCTACAATGAGCAGTTCTTC. Protein product: CASSENRFSYNEQFF.

The chain links TRBV4-2 to TRBJ2-5; D is unclear. Germline V gene data show CDR1 as LGHNA and CDR2 as YNFKEQ. V was cut by 0 bases and J by 5 bases, with 10 bases left in between. The CDR3 sequence is 14 residues long. CDR3 region: CASSQDEKQETQYF. For the CDR3, the DNA is TGTGCCAGCAGCCAAGATGAGAAGCAGGAGACCCAGTACTTC.

The chain employs TRBV11-3 and TRBJ2-1, with 8 bases aligning to TRBD2. CDR1 and CDR2 from the germline V gene are SGHNT and YENEEA. There are 14 residues in the CDR3. V lost 0 bases to trimming and J lost 9 bases; unmatched junction nucleotides: 4. CDR3 sequence: CASSLDGLAGEQFF. As DNA, the CDR3 is TGTGCCAGCAGCTTAGATGGACTAGCTGGTGAGCAGTTCTTC.

This chain joins TRBV10-2 and TRBJ1-1, with a tentative D call TRBD1 (6 bases). V gave up 4 bases and J gave up 5 bases, with 14 bases separating them. This CDR3 is built from 14 residues. The germline V gene has CDR1 WSHSY and CDR2 SAAADI. Here the CDR3 reads CASSGQGRGTEAFF. For the CDR3, the DNA is TGCGCCAGCAGTGGCCAGGGAAGGGGGACTGAAGCTTTCTTT.

This rearrangement joins TRBV5-1 to TRBJ1-6; 7 bases agree with TRBD1. CDR3 length: 16 residues. Per the germline V gene, CDR1 is SGHRS and CDR2 is YFSETQ. J was trimmed by 4 bases and V by 4 bases; bases with no gene match: 8. The CDR3 bases are TGCGCCAGCAGCCTGACAGGGTATGGGTATAATTCACCCCTCCACTTT. Its protein is CASSLTGYGYNSPLHF.

This chain uses TRBV27 with TRBJ2-7; the D call may be TRBD1 or TRBD2 (6 bases each). The CDR3 covers 15 residues. V was clipped by 3 bases and J by 5 bases, with 17 bases between them. CDR1 and CDR2 (germline): MNHEY, SMNVEV (reference sequence). In DNA form, the CDR3 reads TGTGCCAGCAGTTTCGGGGGCGTGAACGAACACGAGCAGTACTTC. Translating gives CASSFGGVNEHEQYF.

The chain joins TRBV6-5 to TRBJ2-7, with D perhaps TRBD1 or TRBD2 (7 bases each). The ends were cut back, 5 bases at V and 3 bases at J, with 14 bases in the middle. The CDR3 contains 14 residues. CDR1 and CDR2 (germline): MNHEY, SVGAGI. CDR3 nucleotide sequence: TGTGCCAGCAGTCCCCAGGGGGGGGGCTACGAGCAGTACTTC. It translates to CASSPQGGGYEQYF.

CDR3 DNA: TGTGCCAGCAGTGAGGGGCGGGGGTCCTCTGGAAACACCATATATTTT. Translating gives CASSEGRGSSGNTIYF. The chain combines TRBV2 with TRBJ1-3; a possible D gene is TRBD1 (5 bases). The CDR3 is made up of 16 amino acids. The ends were cut back, 3 bases at V and 0 bases at J, with 12 bases in the middle. Germline CDR1 and CDR2: SNHLY and FYNNEI. The full variable domain, with the rest looked up from reference TRBV2 and TRBJ1-3, is EPEVTQTPSHQVTQMGQEVILRCVPISNHLYFYWYRQILGQKVEFLVSFYNNEISEKSEIFDDQFSVERPDGSNFTLKIRSTKLEDSAMYFCASSEGRGSSGNTIYFGEGSWLTVV.

This sequence joins TRBV7-8 and TRBJ1-6; no firm D call. V was trimmed by 1 base and J by 13 bases, leaving 17 bases between them. CDR3 size: 15 residues. Germline values: CDR1 SGHVS, CDR2 FQNEAQ. The CDR3 sequence is CASSLGGGVGFPLHF. Written as DNA, the CDR3 is TGTGCCAGCAGCTTAGGTGGAGGCGTCGGGTTCCCCCTCCACTTT.

The CDR3 nucleotides read TGTGCCAGCTCACAAGGGACAGGGCCCTACGAGCAGTACTTC. Its translation is CASSQGTGPYEQYF. J is TRBJ2-7 and V is TRBV18, with 9 bases lining up with TRBD1. The J segment lost 2 bases and the V segment lost 4 bases, leaving 3 bases of the junction unmatched. Germline V lookup: CDR1 KGHSH, CDR2 LQKENI. The CDR3 has 14 residues. The full variable domain, its missing parts supplied by reference TRBV18 and TRBJ2-7, is NAGVMQNPRHLVRRRGQEARLRCSPMKGHSHVYWYRQLPEEGLKFMVYLQKENIIDESGMPKERFSAEFPKEGPSILRIQQVVRGDSAAYFCASSQGTGPYEQYFGPGTRLTVT.

V and J are TRBV4-2 and TRBJ1-5; D call uncertain. Germline V gene data show CDR1 as LGHNA and CDR2 as YNFKEQ. The V end was cut by 0 bases, the J end by 1 base, with 7 bases between. This CDR3 has 15 amino acids. CDR3 region: CASSQESASNQPQHF. CDR3 DNA: TGTGCCAGCAGCCAAGAATCGGCAAGCAATCAGCCCCAGCATTTT.

The genes are TRBV2 and TRBJ1-1, with TRBD1 as a possible D gene (6 bases). The CDR3 is 14 amino acids. Germline V gives CDR1 SNHLY, CDR2 FYNNEI. With 7 bases removed from V and 4 bases from J, the gap between germline ends came to 16 bases. The CDR3 nucleotides read TGTGCCAGCACCAAAGGGGGGGACGGCACTGAAGCTTTCTTT. As protein: CASTKGGDGTEAFF. The entire variable domain, with the rest obtained from reference TRBV2 and TRBJ1-1, is as follows: EPEVTQTPSHQVTQMGQEVILRCVPISNHLYFYWYRQILGQKVEFLVSFYNNEISEKSEIFDDQFSVERPDGSNFTLKIRSTKLEDSAMYFCASTKGGDGTEAFFGQGTRLTVV.

This clone has only a few counts. This chain connects TRBV27 to TRBJ2-7; 9 bases are a match to TRBD2. CDR1 and CDR2 from the germline V gene are MNHEY and SMNVEV (reference sequence). V shed 6 bases and J 6 bases; nucleotides not matched to a gene: 6. This CDR3 spans 13 amino acids. This CDR3 reads CASSLLAGGEQYF. The CDR3 nucleotides read TGTGCCAGCAGCCTACTAGCGGGTGGCGAGCAGTACTTC.

The chain recombines TRBV3-1 (or the pseudogene TRBV3-2) with TRBJ1-5; D remains ambiguous. The length of the CDR3 is 14 residues. The V end was cut by 4 bases, the J end by 0 bases, with 7 bases between. Germline V lookup: CDR1 LGHDT, CDR2 YNNKEL (reference sequence). The CDR3 nucleotides read TGTGCCAGCAGCCCGGCAGTTAGCAATCAGCCCCAGCATTTT. Translated, it gives CASSPAVSNQPQHF.